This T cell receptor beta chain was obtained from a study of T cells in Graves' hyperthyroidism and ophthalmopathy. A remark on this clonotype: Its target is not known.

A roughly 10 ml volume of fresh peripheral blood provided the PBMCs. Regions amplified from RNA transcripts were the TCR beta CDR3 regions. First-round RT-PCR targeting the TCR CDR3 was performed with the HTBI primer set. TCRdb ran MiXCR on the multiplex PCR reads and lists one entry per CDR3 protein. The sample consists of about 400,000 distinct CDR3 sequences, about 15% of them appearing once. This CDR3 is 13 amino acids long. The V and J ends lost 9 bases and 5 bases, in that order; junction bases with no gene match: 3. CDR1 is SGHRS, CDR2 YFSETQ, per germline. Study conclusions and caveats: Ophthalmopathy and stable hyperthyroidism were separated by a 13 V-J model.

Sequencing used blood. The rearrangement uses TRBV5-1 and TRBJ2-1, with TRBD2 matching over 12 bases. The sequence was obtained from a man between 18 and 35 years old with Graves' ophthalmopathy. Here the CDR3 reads CATTSGGHNEQFF. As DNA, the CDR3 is TGCGCCACCACTAGCGGGGGGCACAATGAGCAGTTCTTC.